This T cell receptor beta chain came from a study of Graves' ophthalmopathy and Graves' hyperthyroidism. Trimming shortened V by 3 bases and J by 1 base, and 6 bases separated the two germline ends. From germline, CDR1 is SNHLY and CDR2 FYNNEI. CDR3 length: 13 residues. Amplified TCR beta CDR3 regions were obtained using RNA transcripts as template. Second-round multiplex PCR came after first-round RT-PCR with HTBI primers. TCRdb independently ran MiXCR on the multiplex PCR reads; one entry per CDR3 protein. The sample yields about 150,000 distinct CDR3 sequences, 30% to 45% seen once. This clonotype was seen many times.

Sequencing was carried out using peripheral blood. This chain links TRBV2 with TRBJ1-1; D is unclear. This TCR was recovered from a middle-aged woman with Graves' ophthalmopathy. In nucleotides, the CDR3 is TGTGCCAGCAGTGATCAGGCGAACACTGAAGCTTTCTTT. Its translation: CASSDQANTEAFF.